This TCR beta chain was found in a study of T cell changes during pregnancy in multiple sclerosis. CDR1 and CDR2 from the germline V gene are SGHTA and FQGNSA. The CDR3 covers 11 residues. V lost 2 bases to trimming and J lost 4 bases, with 2 bases between them. Assay used: immunoSEQ multiplex PCR; TCRdb lists only in-frame clones, some missing. This repertoire shows fewer than 60,000 clones, 92% found once; its top ten account for nearly 0.4%. The chain uses TRBV7-2 and TRBJ1-2; D is ambiguous. The receptor comes from a female donor with multiple sclerosis, enrolled in a pregnancy study. This material consisted of CD4+ T cells from peripheral blood mononuclear cells, taken after pregnancy. CDR3 bases: TGTGCCAGCAGCTTACTCTATGGCTACACCTTC. It encodes CASSLLYGYTF.